The 15 T cell receptor beta chains in this list originate from one sample, sequenced in a study of T cells after yellow fever vaccination. Each CDR3 protein is one row after TCRdb ran MiXCR on the 5' RACE reads. Of 450,000 to 550,000 distinct CDR3 sequences detected, around a fifth appear once; the ten largest clones hold about 15%. The sequenced sample was PBMCs, obtained roughly 20 days after the first yellow fever vaccination. Source of these receptors: a man between 18 and 29 years old who received the YFV17D yellow fever vaccine.

V usage is TRBV4-1 and J usage is TRBJ2-3; possible D gene TRBD2, 7 bases. CDR1 is MGHRA and CDR2 is YSYEKL in the germline V gene. V was pared by 0 bases and J by 4 bases, with 14 bases between. The CDR3 is made up of 16 amino acids. The CDR3: CASSQDGRGQADTQYF. In DNA, the CDR3 is TGCGCCAGCAGCCAAGATGGGCGGGGGCAGGCAGATACGCAGTATTTT.

This clonotype occurred many times. The chain is built from TRBV2 and TRBJ1-2, with no clear D. Trimming cost V 6 bases and J 8 bases, with 28 bases left between them. The CDR3 contains 17 residues. Germline CDR1 and CDR2: SNHLY and FYNNEI. DNA of the CDR3: TGTGCCAGCAGCCTGACACGAATCACCTCGCACCCTTGGGGCTACACCTTC. Amino acid sequence: CASSLTRITSHPWGYTF.

This clonotype was seen more than once but under ten times. The chain links TRBV5-1 to TRBJ2-5, with TRBD1 as a possible D gene (5 bases). Germline values: CDR1 SGHRS, CDR2 YFSETQ. The germline V and J ends were trimmed by 3 bases and 4 bases, with 13 bases remaining between them. The CDR3 length is 14 residues. The CDR3 loop is CASSWIDSTETQYF. For the CDR3, the DNA is TGCGCCAGCAGCTGGATTGACAGCACAGAGACCCAGTACTTC.

CDR3: CASSRKQGLAGYNEQFF. The DNA for the CDR3 is TGTGCCAGCAGTCGAAAACAGGGACTAGCGGGATACAATGAGCAGTTCTTC. The gene calls are TRBV27 and TRBJ2-1; 13 bases fit TRBD2. CDR1 is MNHEY, CDR2 SMNVEV, per germline (reference sequence). The CDR3 is 17 residues long. The junction had 8 bases not matched to a gene; V was cut back by 5 bases and J by 4 bases.

The chain combines TRBV19 with TRBJ2-7; 8 bases match TRBD1. Looked up from germline, CDR1 is LNHDA and CDR2 is SQIVND (reference sequence). This CDR3 is 14 amino acids long. V lost 9 bases and J lost 2; bases outside the gene matches: 9. The chain's CDR3 is CASQSTGETYEQYF. Written as DNA, the CDR3 is TGTGCCAGCCAGTCGACAGGGGAAACCTACGAGCAGTACTTC.

This clonotype showed up just a few times. The V gene is TRBV20-1, the J gene TRBJ1-6, with D uncertain. The CDR3 has 14 residues. Germline V gives CDR1 DFQATT, CDR2 SNEGSKA (reference sequence). Trimming took 1 base from V and 7 from J, leaving 11 bases between them. CDR3 sequence: CSARVGSRNSPLHF. The DNA of the CDR3 is TGCAGTGCTAGAGTCGGTAGTCGGAATTCACCCCTCCACTTT.

This clonotype was seen a handful of times. This chain uses TRBV11-2 with TRBJ2-3, with 8 bases lining up with TRBD2. Losses at the gene ends were 5 bases for V and 2 bases for J; bases not matched to a gene: 15. The CDR3 consists of 18 residues. Germline V gene sequence: CDR1 SGHAT, CDR2 FQNNGV. CDR3 sequence (DNA): TGTGCCAGCAGCCCCCGAGCCGGGGGGGCCCCCCTCACAGATACGCAGTATTTT. It translates to CASSPRAGGAPLTDTQYF.

This clonotype was seen more than once but under ten times. V is TRBV9 and J is TRBJ2-3; 11 bases are shared with TRBD2. Germline V CDR1 and CDR2: SGDLS, YYNGEE. With 0 bases clipped from V and 4 bases from J, the junction kept 7 bases outside the gene matches. The CDR3 is 17 amino acids. The CDR3 DNA sequence: TGTGCCAGCAGCGTAGGTAGCGGGGGGGGCCGGGCAGATACGCAGTATTTT. Translated: CASSVGSGGGRADTQYF.

This clonotype was recorded a few times. The genes are TRBV5-1 and TRBJ1-1; D might be TRBD1 (6 bases). V lost 4 bases to trimming and J lost 3 bases, with 16 bases between them. The CDR3 length is 15 residues. Germline-derived CDR1 and CDR2 are SGHRS and YFSETQ. Written as DNA, the CDR3 is TGCGCCAGCAGCGACACAGGGACTGGCGACACTGAAGCTTTCTTT. Amino acids: CASSDTGTGDTEAFF.

This clonotype has more than one count but fewer than ten. The chain employs TRBV6-5 and TRBJ1-2, with 7 bases matching TRBD1. The V gene end was trimmed by 0 bases and the J gene end by 2 bases; junction bases not matched to a gene: 3. The CDR3 contains 15 residues. Germline-derived CDR1 and CDR2 are MNHEY and SVGAGI. CDR3 in DNA: TGTGCCAGCAGTTACTCTAGGACAGGAAACTATGGCTACACCTTC. It encodes CASSYSRTGNYGYTF.

There are a few counts of this clonotype. The J gene is TRBJ2-7, the V gene TRBV6-1; 7 nucleotides agree with TRBD1. V dropped 6 bases and J dropped 2; count of bases not matched to a gene: 10. CDR1 is MNHNS and CDR2 is SASEGT in the germline V gene. The CDR3 length is 15 residues. CDR3 loop: CASSARQGTPYEQYF. CDR3 DNA: TGTGCCAGCAGCGCCCGACAGGGTACCCCCTACGAGCAGTACTTC.

There are a few counts of this clonotype. This chain connects TRBV7-2 to TRBJ2-2; D might be TRBD2 (7 bases). The CDR3 is 15 residues long. Germline CDR1 and CDR2: SGHTA and FQGNSA. The germline V and J ends were trimmed by 5 bases and 6 bases, with 16 bases remaining between them. The CDR3 loop reads CASSTLWGGAGELFF. In nucleotides, the CDR3 is TGTGCCAGCAGCACTTTATGGGGGGGCGCCGGGGAGCTGTTTTTT.

This chain connects TRBV25-1 to TRBJ2-7, with TRBD2 as a possible D gene (5 bases). The V and J ends lost 3 bases and 9 bases respectively, with 9 bases between them. This CDR3 is 11 amino acids long. Germline assignment: CDR1 MGHDK and CDR2 SYGVNS. CDR3 in amino acids: CASSESGRQYF. The CDR3 DNA reads TGTGCCAGCAGTGAGTCGGGAAGGCAGTACTTC.

The V and J genes are TRBV29-1 and TRBJ2-1; 7 nucleotides match TRBD2. Trimming cost V 3 bases and J 4 bases; bases outside gene matches: 0. The CDR3 length is 12 residues. CDR1 is SQVTM, CDR2 ANQGSEA, per germline. The CDR3 loop reads CSVEGGYNEQFF. The CDR3 bases are TGCAGCGTTGAGGGGGGGTACAATGAGCAGTTCTTC.

This clonotype showed up just a few times. V is TRBV19 and J is TRBJ1-1; unclear D gene. V lost 5 bases, J lost 11 bases, and 15 bases lay in between. The germline V gene has CDR1 LNHDA and CDR2 SQIVND (reference sequence). This CDR3 spans 12 amino acids. CDR3 nucleotides: TGTGCCAGTAGTCCCCGTGAGGGTGGGGCTTTCTTT. Amino acid sequence: CASSPREGGAFF.